These 3 T cell receptor beta chains share one sample of origin, sequenced in a study of cytotoxic CD8 clonotypes in ibrutinib-treated CLL (dated by TCRdb to the early 2020s). The library was produced with the immunoSEQ multiplex PCR assay. TCRdb holds this immuneACCESS table with in-frame rearrangements only. Some clones are missing; in checked studies, unresolved V genes explain under half, and the rest has no known cause. For this sample there are 75,000 to 80,000 clones; less than 85% appear just once. More than 35% of the sample comes from the top ten. This sample's time point label indicates: roughly 2 years on ibrutinib. The sample was PBMCs, taken after 24 months of ibrutinib treatment. Receptor source: a human donor with chronic lymphocytic leukemia.

This clone came up once. The gene calls are TRBV18 and TRBJ2-7; a possible D gene is TRBD1 (5 bases). Germline V gene lookup returns CDR1 KGHSH and CDR2 LQKENI. The CDR3 consists of 15 residues. V was trimmed by 1 base and J by 0 bases, leaving 10 bases between them. The CDR3 sequence: CASSPLDSPSYEQYF. The CDR3 DNA reads TGTGCCAGCTCACCACTAGACAGCCCCTCCTACGAGCAGTACTTC.

The chain has TRBV28 and TRBJ2-1; 8 bases are a match to TRBD2. The CDR3 length is 14 residues. The V and J ends lost 6 bases and 2 bases, in that order; junction bases with no gene match: 3. Per germline, CDR1 MDHEN and CDR2 SYDVKM. The DNA for the CDR3 is TGTGCCAGCAGAAGTAGCGGGACCTACAATGAGCAGTTCTTC. This translates into CASRSSGTYNEQFF.

The chain combines TRBV6-1 with TRBJ1-5; TRBD1 agrees at 8 bases. CDR3 length: 18 residues. Germline CDR1 and CDR2: MNHNS and SASEGT. V gave up 1 base and J gave up 1 base; unmatched junction bases: 9. In DNA form, the CDR3 reads TGTGCCAGCAGTGAAGTATTAACAGGGGGATCGAGCAATCAGCCCCAGCATTTT. Its protein product is CASSEVLTGGSSNQPQHF.